This T cell receptor (beta chain) is drawn from a study of follicular helper T cells after annual influenza vaccination. This table comes from immunoSEQ multiplex PCR, and its TCRdb copy is limited to in-frame clones, with some not included. The sample has about 11,000 clones, about 82% seen once. This CDR3 contains 15 residues. Per the germline V gene, CDR1 is MNHEY and CDR2 is SMNVEV (reference sequence). V lost 1 base, J lost 7 bases, and 14 bases lay in between. The material sequenced was CXCR5- memory CD4+ T cells sorted from blood, taken 6 weeks after influenza vaccination. This clonotype was obtained from an adult who received the influenza vaccine. The chain joins TRBV27 to TRBJ1-5, with D possibly being TRBD1 (5 bases). The CDR3 DNA reads as TGTGCCAGCAGTTTATACGGGGGGAGAAGGCAGCCCCAGCATTTT. It translates to CASSLYGGRRQPQHF.